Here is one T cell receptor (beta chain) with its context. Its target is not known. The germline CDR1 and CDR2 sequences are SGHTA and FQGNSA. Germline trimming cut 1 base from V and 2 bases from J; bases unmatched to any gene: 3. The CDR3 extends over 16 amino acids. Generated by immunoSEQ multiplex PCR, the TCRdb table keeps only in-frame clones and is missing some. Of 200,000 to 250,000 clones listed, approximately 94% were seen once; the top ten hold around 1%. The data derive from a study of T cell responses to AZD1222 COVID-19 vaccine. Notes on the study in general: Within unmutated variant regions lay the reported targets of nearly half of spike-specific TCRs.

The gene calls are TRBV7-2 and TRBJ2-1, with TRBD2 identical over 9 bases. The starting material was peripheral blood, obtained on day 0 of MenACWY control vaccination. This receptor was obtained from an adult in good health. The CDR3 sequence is CASSLGASGAYNEQFF. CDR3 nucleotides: TGTGCCAGCAGCTTAGGGGCTAGCGGGGCCTACAATGAGCAGTTCTTC.